These 2 T cell receptor beta chains were sequenced from one sample in a study of persistence of HIV-infected CD4 T cells. The libraries were made with immunoSEQ version 4 in survey mode. Sequencing used immunoSEQ multiplex PCR; TCRdb keeps in-frame clones, though not all of them. The table has 38,000 or so clones, 85% seen once; the top ten hold roughly 5.9%. These receptors have no identified antigens. Overlapping HIV-1 Gag 15-mer peptides at roughly 1 ug per peptide per mL were used. Sorted nonresponding memory CD4+ T cells were CD40L-negative, CD69-negative, CD45RO-high. The sequences come from cultured CD4+ T cells from PBMCs, collected from a patient who received antiretroviral therapy. These receptors were collected from an adult with HIV. The donor label of this sample is uncertain.

This clone appeared a single time. The rearrangement links TRBV2 to TRBJ2-5, with D perhaps being TRBD1 or TRBD2 (7 bases each). Per the germline V gene, CDR1 is SNHLY and CDR2 is FYNNEI. V lost 2 bases, J lost 9 bases, and 16 bases lay in between. The CDR3 loop spans 14 amino acids. CDR3 nucleotides: TGTGCCAGCAGTGAAAGAAACAGGGGAGGGCCCCAGTACTTC. Translated: CASSERNRGGPQYF.

The genes are TRBV28 and TRBJ1-2; unclear D gene. The CDR3 sequence is 11 residues long. Germline CDR1 reads MDHEN; CDR2 reads SYDVKM. The ends were cut back, 5 bases at V and 5 bases at J, with 6 bases in the middle. DNA for the CDR3: TGTGCCAGCAGTCCCTCGTATGGCTACACCTTC. It codes for CASSPSYGYTF.